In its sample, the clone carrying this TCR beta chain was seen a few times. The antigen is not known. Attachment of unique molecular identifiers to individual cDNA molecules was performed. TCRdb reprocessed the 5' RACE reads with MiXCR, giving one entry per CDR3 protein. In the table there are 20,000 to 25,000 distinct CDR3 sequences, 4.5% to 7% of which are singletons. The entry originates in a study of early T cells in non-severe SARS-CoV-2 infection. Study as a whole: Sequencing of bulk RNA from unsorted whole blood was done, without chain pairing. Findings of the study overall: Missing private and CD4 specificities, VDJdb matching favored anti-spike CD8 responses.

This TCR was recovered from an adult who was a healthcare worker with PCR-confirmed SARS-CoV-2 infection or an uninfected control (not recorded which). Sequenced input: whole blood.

CDR3: CASSAPGTANEKLFF. CDR3 coding DNA: TGTGCCAGCAGTGCCCCCGGGACGGCTAATGAAAAACTGTTTTTT. The rearrangement uses TRBV6-6 and TRBJ1-4, with D perhaps TRBD1 (5 bases). The CDR3 length is 15 residues. Trimming left V 5 bases short and J 3 bases short, with 13 bases between. The V gene's germline CDR1 is MNHNY and CDR2 SVGAGI (reference sequence).